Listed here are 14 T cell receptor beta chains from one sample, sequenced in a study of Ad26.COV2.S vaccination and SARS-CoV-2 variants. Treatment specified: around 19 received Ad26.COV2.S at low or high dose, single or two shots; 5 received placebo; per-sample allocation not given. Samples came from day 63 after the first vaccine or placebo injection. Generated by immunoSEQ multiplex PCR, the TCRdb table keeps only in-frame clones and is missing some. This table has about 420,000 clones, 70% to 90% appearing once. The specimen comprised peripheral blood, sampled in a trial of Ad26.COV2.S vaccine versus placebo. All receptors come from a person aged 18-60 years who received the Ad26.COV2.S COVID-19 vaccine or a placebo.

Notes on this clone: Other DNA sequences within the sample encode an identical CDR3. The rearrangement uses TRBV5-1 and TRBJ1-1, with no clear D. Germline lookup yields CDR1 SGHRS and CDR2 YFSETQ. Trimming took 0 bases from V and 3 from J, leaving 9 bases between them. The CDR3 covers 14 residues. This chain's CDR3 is CASSLAAGDTEAFF. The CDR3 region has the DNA TGCGCCAGCAGCTTGGCCGCCGGCGACACTGAAGCTTTCTTT.

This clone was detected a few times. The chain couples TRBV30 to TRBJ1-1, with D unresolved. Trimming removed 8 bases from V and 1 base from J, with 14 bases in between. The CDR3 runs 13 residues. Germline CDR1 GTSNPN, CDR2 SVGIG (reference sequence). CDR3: CARTLQQNTEAFF. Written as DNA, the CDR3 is TGTGCCAGAACTTTACAGCAGAACACTGAAGCTTTCTTT.

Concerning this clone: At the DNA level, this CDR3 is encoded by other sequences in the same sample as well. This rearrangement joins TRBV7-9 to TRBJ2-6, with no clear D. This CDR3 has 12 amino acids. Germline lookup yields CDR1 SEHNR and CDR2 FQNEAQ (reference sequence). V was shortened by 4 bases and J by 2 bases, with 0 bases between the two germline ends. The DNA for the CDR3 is TGTGCCAGCAGCTCTGGGGCCAACGTCCTGACTTTC. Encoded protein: CASSSGANVLTF.

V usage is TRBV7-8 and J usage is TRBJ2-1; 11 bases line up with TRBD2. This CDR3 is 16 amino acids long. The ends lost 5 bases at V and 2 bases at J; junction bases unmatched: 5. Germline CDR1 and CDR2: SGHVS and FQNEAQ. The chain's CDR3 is CASSTLAGGPYNEQFF. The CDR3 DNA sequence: TGTGCCAGCAGCACCTTAGCGGGGGGGCCCTACAATGAGCAGTTCTTC.

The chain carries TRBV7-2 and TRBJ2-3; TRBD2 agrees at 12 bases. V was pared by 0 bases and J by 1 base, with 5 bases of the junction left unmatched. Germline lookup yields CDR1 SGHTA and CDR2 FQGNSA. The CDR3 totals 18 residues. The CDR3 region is CASSLALRTSGGTDTQYF. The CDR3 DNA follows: TGTGCCAGCAGCTTAGCCCTCAGGACTAGCGGGGGCACAGATACGCAGTATTTT.

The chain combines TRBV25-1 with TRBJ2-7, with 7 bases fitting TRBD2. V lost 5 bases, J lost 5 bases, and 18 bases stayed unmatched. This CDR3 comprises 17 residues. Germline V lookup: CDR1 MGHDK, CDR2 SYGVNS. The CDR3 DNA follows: TGTGCCAGCAGTACATCAGCCGAGGGAGGGCGACTGGACGAGCAGTACTTC. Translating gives CASSTSAEGGRLDEQYF.

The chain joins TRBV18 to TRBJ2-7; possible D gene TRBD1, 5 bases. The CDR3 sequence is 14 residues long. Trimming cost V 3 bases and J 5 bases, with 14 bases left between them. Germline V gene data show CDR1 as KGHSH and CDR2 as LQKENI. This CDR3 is CASSPLIGVDEQYF. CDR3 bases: TGTGCCAGCTCACCGTTGATAGGGGTCGACGAGCAGTACTTC.

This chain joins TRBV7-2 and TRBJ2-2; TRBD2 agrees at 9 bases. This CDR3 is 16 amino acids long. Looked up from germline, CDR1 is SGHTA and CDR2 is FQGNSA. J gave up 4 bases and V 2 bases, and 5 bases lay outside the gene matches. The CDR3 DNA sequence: TGTGCCAGCAGCTTATCCAGCGGGGGGCCCACCGGGGAGCTGTTTTTT. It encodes CASSLSSGGPTGELFF.

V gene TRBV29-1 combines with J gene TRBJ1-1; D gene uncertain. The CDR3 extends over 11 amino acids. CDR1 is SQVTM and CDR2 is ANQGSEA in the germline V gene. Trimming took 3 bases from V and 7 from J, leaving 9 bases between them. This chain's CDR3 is CSVEVGSEAFF. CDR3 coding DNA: TGCAGCGTTGAGGTGGGGAGTGAAGCTTTCTTT.

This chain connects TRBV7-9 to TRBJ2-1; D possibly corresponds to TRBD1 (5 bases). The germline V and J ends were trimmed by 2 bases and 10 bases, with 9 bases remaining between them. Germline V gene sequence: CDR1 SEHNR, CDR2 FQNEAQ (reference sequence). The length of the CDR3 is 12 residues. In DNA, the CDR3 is TGTGCCAGCAGCTTATTGCCAGGGGAGCAGTTCTTC. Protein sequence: CASSLLPGEQFF.

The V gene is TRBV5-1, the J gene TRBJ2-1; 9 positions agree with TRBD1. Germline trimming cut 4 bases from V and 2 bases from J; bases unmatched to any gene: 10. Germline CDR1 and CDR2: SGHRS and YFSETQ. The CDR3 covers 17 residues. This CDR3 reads CASSGIKDRGTYNEQFF. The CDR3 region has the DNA TGCGCCAGCAGCGGAATCAAGGACAGGGGTACCTACAATGAGCAGTTCTTC. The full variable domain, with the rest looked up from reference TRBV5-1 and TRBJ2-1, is KAGVTQTPRYLIKTRGQQVTLSCSPISGHRSVSWYQQTPGQGLQFLFEYFSETQRNKGNFPGRFSGRQFSNSRSEMNVSTLELGDSALYLCASSGIKDRGTYNEQFFGPGTRLTVL.

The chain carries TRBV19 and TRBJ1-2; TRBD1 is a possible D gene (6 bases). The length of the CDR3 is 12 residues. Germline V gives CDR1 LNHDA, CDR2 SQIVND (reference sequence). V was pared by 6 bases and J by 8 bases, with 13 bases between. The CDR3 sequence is CASSRGGQGYTF. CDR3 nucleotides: TGTGCCAGTAGCCGGGGGGGGCAAGGCTACACCTTC.

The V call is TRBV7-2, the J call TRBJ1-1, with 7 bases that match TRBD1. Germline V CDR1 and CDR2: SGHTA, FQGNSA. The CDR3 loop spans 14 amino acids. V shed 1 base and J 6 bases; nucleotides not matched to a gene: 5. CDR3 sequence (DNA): TGTGCCAGCAGCTTAGTAGGGACAGCCCCTGAAGCTTTCTTT. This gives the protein CASSLVGTAPEAFF.

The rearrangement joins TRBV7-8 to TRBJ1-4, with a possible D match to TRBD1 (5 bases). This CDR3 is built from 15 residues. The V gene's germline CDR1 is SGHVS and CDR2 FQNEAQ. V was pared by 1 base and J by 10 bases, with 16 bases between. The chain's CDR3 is CASSLVGGGEAKLFF. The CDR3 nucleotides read TGTGCCAGCAGCTTAGTTGGGGGAGGGGAAGCAAAACTGTTTTTT.